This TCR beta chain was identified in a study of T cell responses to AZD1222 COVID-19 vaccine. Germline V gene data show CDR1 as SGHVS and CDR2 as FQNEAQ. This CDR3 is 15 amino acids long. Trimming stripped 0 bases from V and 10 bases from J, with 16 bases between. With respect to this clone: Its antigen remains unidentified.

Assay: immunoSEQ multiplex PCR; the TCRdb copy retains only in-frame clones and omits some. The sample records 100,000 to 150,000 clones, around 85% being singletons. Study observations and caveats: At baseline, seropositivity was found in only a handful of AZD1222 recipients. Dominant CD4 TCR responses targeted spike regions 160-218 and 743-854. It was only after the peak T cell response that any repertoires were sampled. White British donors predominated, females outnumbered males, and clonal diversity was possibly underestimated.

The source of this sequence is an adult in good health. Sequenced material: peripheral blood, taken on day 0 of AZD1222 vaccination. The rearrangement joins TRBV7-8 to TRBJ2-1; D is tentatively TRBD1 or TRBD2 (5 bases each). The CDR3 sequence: CASSLAGTAGREQFF. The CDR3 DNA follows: TGTGCCAGCAGCTTAGCGGGGACGGCAGGGCGGGAGCAGTTCTTC.